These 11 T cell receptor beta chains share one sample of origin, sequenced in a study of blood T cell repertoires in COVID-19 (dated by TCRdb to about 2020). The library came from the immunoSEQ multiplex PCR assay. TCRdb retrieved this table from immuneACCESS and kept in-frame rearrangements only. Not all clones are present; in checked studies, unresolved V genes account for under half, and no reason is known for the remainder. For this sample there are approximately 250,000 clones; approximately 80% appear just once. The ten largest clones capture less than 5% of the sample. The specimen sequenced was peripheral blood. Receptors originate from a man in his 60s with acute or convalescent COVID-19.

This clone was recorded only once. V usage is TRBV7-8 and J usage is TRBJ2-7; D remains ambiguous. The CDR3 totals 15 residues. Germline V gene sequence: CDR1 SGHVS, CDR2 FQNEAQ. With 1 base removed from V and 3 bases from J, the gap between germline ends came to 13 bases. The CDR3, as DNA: TGTGCCAGCAGCTTAGGCCTGGCAGAAAGCTACGAGCAGTACTTC. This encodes CASSLGLAESYEQYF. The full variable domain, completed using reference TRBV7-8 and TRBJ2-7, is GAGVSQSPRYKVAKRGQDVALRCDPISGHVSLFWYQQALGQGPEFLTYFQNEAQLDKSGLPSDRFFAERPEGSVSTLKIQRTQQEDSAVYLCASSLGLAESYEQYFGPGTRLTVT.

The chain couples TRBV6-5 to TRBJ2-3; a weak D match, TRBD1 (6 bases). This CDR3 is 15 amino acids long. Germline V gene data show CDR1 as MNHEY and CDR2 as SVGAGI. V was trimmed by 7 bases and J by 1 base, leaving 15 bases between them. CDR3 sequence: CASKMGATGTDTQYF. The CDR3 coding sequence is TGTGCCAGCAAGATGGGGGCAACGGGCACAGATACGCAGTATTTT.

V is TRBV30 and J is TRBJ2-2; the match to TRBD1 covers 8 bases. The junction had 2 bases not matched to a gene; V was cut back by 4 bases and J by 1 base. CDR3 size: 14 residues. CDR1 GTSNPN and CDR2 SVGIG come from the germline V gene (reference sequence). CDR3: CAWKGQGNTGELFF. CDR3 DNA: TGTGCCTGGAAAGGACAGGGGAACACCGGGGAGCTGTTTTTT.

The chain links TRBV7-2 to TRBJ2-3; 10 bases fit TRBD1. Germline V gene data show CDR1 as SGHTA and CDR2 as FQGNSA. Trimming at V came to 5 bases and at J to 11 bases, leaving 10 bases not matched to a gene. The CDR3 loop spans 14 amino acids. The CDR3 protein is CASSADRGGRKQYF. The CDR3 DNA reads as TGTGCCAGCAGCGCGGACAGGGGGGGCCGAAAGCAGTATTTT.

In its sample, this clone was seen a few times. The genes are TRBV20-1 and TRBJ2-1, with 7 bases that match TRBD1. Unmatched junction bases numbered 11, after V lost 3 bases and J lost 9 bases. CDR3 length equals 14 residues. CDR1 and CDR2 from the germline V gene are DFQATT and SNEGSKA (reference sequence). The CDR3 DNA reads TGCAGTGCTAGTCGTGAGGCAGGGGGTAGTGAGCAGTTCTTC. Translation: CSASREAGGSEQFF.

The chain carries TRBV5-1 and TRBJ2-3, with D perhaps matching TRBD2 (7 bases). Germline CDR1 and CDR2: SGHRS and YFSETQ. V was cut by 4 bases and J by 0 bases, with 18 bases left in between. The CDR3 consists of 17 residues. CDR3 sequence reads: CASSGPGGGPSTDTQYF. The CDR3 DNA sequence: TGCGCCAGCAGCGGACCTGGGGGGGGCCCTAGCACAGATACGCAGTATTTT.

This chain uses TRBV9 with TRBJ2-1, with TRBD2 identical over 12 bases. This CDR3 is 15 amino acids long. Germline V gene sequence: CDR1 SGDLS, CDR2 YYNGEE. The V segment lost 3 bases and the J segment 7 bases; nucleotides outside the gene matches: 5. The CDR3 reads CASSATSGRTNEQFF. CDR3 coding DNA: TGTGCCAGCAGCGCGACTAGCGGGAGAACTAATGAGCAGTTCTTC.

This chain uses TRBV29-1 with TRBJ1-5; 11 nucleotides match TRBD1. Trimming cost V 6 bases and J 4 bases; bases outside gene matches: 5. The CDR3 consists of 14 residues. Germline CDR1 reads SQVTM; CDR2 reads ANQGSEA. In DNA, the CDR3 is TGCAGCGTGAAAGGACAGGGGGCGAATCAGCCCCAGCATTTT. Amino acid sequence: CSVKGQGANQPQHF.

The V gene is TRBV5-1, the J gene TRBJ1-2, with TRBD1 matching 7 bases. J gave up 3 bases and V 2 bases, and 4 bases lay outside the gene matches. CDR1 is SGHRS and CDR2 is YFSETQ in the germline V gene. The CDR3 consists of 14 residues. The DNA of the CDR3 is TGCGCCAGCAGCTTTACAGGGGCGCACTATGGCTACACCTTC. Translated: CASSFTGAHYGYTF.

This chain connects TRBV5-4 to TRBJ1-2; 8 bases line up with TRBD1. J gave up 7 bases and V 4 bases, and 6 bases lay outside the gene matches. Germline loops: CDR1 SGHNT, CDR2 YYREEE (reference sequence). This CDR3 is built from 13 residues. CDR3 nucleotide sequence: TGTGCCAGCAGCGGTGGGACAGGTCCTGGCTACACCTTC. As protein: CASSGGTGPGYTF.

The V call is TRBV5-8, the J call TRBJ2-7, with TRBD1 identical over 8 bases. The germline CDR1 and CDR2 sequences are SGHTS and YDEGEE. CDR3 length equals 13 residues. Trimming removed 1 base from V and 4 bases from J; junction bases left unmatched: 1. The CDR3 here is CASSLTGGYEQYF. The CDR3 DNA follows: TGTGCCAGCAGCTTGACAGGGGGTTACGAGCAGTACTTC.